This T cell receptor (beta chain) was identified in a study of Graves' ophthalmopathy and Graves' hyperthyroidism. Germline CDR1 reads LNHNV; CDR2 reads YYDKDF (reference sequence). The CDR3 sequence is 14 residues long. Trimming stripped 5 bases from V and 7 bases from J, with 12 bases between. Study findings and constraints: Blood also contained most of the expanded thyroid clonotypes above 0.001 frequency.

Ophthalmopathy donors' eye disease showed moderate-to-severe activity, CAS of at least 3, NOSPECS of at least 4 and duration under 3 months. Other autoimmune diseases, uncontrolled infections, pregnancy and lactation each led to patient exclusion. Amplification targeted the TCR beta CDR3 regions, with RNA transcripts as the source material. The workflow started with a first-round RT-PCR run with HTBI primers and then moved on to a second-round multiplex PCR. TCRdb re-derived calls from the multiplex PCR reads in MiXCR, one entry per CDR3 protein. The sample has over 650,000 distinct CDR3 sequences; roughly 39% are singletons. Notes on this clonotype: Its antigen remains unidentified.

The gene calls are TRBV15 and TRBJ1-6; tentative D call: TRBD1 (6 bases). The sample comprised peripheral blood. The TCR was taken from an adult man with Graves' ophthalmopathy. The CDR3 loop reads CATSVIRGNSPLHF. The CDR3 DNA reads TGTGCCACCAGCGTCATCAGGGGAAATTCACCCCTCCACTTT.